This TCR beta chain was recovered during a study of Ad26.COV2.S vaccination and SARS-CoV-2 variants. Whole-study findings and limits: Vaccine and placebo groups showed comparable non-spike TCR breadth.

The CDR3 consists of 13 residues. CDR1 is LNHDA and CDR2 is SQIVND in the germline V gene (reference sequence). The germline V and J ends were trimmed by 3 bases and 3 bases, with 6 bases remaining between them. As to treatment: roughly 18 received Ad26.COV2.S at low or high dose, single or two shots; 5 received placebo; per-sample allocation not given. Day 63 after the first vaccine or placebo injection was the time point for sampling. Measured with immunoSEQ multiplex PCR; TCRdb has only the in-frame clones, and not every one. The sample includes about 680,000 clones, roughly 90% of them seen just once. A word on this clone: Its target is not known.

J is TRBJ2-1 and V is TRBV19; D unresolved. Sequencing was performed on peripheral blood, taken in a trial of Ad26.COV2.S vaccine versus placebo. This TCR came from a person between 18 and 60 years old who received the Ad26.COV2.S COVID-19 vaccine or a placebo. The CDR3 loop is CASSMNSYNEQFF. The CDR3, as DNA: TGTGCCAGTAGTATGAACAGCTACAATGAGCAGTTCTTC.